This TCR beta chain was recovered during a study of T cells in localized non-small cell lung cancer. CDR3 length equals 15 residues. Germline CDR1 and CDR2: LNHDA and SQIVND (reference sequence). Trimming removed 2 bases from V and 0 bases from J, with 11 bases in between. TCRdb's table, derived via immunoSEQ multiplex PCR, lists solely in-frame clones and lacks some. The sample records fewer than 2,500 clones, 35% to 45% being singletons. About this clone itself: The target antigen is unknown.

Overall study results and limits: Density of T cells in blood, when higher, went with longer overall survival. Of the tissues analyzed, uninvolved adjacent lung showed maximal T cell clonality, greater than tumor.

The sequence came from a man aged 40-75 years with stage II lung adenocarcinoma. The chain joins TRBV19 to TRBJ2-7; D possibly uses TRBD1 or TRBD2 (5 bases each). The sequenced sample was normal lung tissue next to the tumor, obtained before any cancer treatment. CDR3 in DNA: TGTGCCAGTAGTATACGAGGGGCCGGCTCCTACGAGCAGTACTTC. Translation gives CASSIRGAGSYEQYF.